The following is a T cell receptor beta chain sequence with its context. Its matching antigen is unknown. V lost 5 bases and J 1 base, leaving 15 bases between the germline ends. CDR1 is MDHEN, CDR2 SYDVKM, per germline. This CDR3 has 16 amino acids. This record belongs to a study of radiation and T cells in renal cell carcinoma. At the level of the study: Nephrectomy followed 15 Gy stereotactic body radiation by 4 weeks. Findings and limits, study-wide: No pretreatment tumor biopsies were available for baseline clonotypes.

The method was immunoSEQ multiplex PCR; TCRdb's version includes in-frame clones alone and lacks a portion of them. This sample has 100,000 to 150,000 clones; 88% occur once, and the top ten carry nearly 6%. Time point of the sample: blood 2 weeks post-SBRT. Treatment noted: 15 Gy SBRT to primary tumor, nephrectomy 4 weeks later. Serial blood draws occurred at baseline and 2 and 4 weeks post-SBRT. This renal cell carcinoma was of the clear cell type. The source was blood, collected from a patient whose treatment included radiotherapy and nephrectomy. The TCR was taken from a woman in her sixties or seventies with renal cell carcinoma. This chain uses TRBV28 with TRBJ1-3; TRBD1 is a possible D gene (6 bases). CDR3 protein: CASSPRWGASGNTIYF. CDR3 bases: TGTGCCAGCAGTCCCCGATGGGGGGCATCTGGAAACACCATATATTTT. Using reference TRBV28 and TRBJ1-3 for the parts outside the CDR3, the full variable domain is DVKVTQSSRYLVKRTGEKVFLECVQDMDHENMFWYRQDPGLGLRLIYFSYDVKMKEKGDIPEGYSVSREKKERFSLILESASTNQTSMYLCASSPRWGASGNTIYFGEGSWLTVV.